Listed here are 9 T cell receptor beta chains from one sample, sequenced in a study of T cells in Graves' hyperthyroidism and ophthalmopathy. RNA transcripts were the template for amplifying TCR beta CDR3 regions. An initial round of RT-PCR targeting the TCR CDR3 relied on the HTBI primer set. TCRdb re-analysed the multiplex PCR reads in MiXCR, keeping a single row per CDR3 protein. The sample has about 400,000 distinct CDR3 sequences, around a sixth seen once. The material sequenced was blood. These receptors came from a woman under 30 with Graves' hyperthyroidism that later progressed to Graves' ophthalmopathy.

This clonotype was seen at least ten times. CDR3: CASSPNAGTGIEKLFF. The CDR3 DNA reads TGTGCCAGCAGTCCCAACGCCGGGACAGGTATTGAAAAACTGTTTTTT. The chain combines TRBV28 with TRBJ1-4; 8 bases are a match to TRBD1. Per germline, CDR1 MDHEN and CDR2 SYDVKM. J lost 7 bases, V lost 5 bases, and 12 bases had no gene match. The CDR3 extends over 16 amino acids.

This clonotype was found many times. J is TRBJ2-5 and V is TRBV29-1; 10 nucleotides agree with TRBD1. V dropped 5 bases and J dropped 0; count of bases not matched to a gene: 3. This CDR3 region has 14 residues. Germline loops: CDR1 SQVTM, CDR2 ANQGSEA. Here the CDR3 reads CSVPGQGYQETQYF. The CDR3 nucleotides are TGCAGCGTTCCGGGACAGGGGTACCAAGAGACCCAGTACTTC. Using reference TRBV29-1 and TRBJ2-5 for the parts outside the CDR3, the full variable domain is SAVISQKPSRDICQRGTSLTIQCQVDSQVTMMFWYRQQPGQSLTLIATANQGSEATYESGFVIDKFPISRPNLTFSTLTVSNMSPEDSSIYLCSVPGQGYQETQYFGPGTRLLVL.

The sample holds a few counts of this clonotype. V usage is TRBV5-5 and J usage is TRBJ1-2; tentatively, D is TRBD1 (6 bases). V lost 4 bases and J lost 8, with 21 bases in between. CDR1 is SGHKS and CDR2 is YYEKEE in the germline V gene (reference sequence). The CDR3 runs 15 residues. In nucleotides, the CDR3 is TGTGCCAGCAGCCCCGGACAGTTAGCCCGTAGCGGCTACACCTTC. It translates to CASSPGQLARSGYTF.

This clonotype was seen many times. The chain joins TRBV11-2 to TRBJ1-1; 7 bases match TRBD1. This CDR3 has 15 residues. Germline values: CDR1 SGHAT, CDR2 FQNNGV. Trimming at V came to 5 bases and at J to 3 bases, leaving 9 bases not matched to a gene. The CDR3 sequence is CASSPQTGRDTEAFF. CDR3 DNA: TGTGCCAGCAGCCCACAGACAGGGAGAGACACTGAAGCTTTCTTT.

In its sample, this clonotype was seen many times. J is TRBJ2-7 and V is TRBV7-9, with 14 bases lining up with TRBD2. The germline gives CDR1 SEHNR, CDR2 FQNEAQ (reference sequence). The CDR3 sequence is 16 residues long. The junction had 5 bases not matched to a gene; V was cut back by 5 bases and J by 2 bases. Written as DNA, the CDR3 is TGTGCCAGCAGCGGACTAGCGGGAGGTATGACCTACGAGCAGTACTTC. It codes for CASSGLAGGMTYEQYF.

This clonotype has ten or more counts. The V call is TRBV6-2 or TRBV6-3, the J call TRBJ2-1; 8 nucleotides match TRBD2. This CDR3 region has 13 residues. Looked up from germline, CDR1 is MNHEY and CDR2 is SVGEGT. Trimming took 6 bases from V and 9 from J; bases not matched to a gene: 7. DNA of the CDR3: TGTGCCAGCAGCCCCGCCGCGGGAGGTGAGCAGTTCTTC. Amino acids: CASSPAAGGEQFF.

CDR3 region: CASRKLGLAGIGALTDTQYF. DNA for the CDR3: TGTGCCAGCAGGAAATTGGGACTAGCGGGGATAGGAGCTCTCACAGATACGCAGTATTTT. This chain uses TRBV6-2 or TRBV6-3 with TRBJ2-3, with 13 bases lining up with TRBD2. The CDR3 extends over 20 amino acids. Trimming removed 6 bases from V and 2 bases from J; junction bases left unmatched: 17. Per germline, CDR1 MNHEY and CDR2 SVGEGT.

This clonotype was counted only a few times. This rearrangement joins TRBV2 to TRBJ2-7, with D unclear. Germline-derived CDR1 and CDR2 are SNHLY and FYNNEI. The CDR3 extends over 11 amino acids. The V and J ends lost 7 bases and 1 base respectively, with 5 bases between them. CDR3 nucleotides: TGTGCCAGCATGTTATCCTACGAGCAGTACTTC. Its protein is CASMLSYEQYF.

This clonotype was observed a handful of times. In DNA form, the CDR3 reads TGTGCCAGCAGCTTGGGACCCCAAGACAGGGCCTCTGGAAACACCATATATTTT. It specifies CASSLGPQDRASGNTIYF. The V and J genes are TRBV5-5 and TRBJ1-3; 7 nucleotides line up with TRBD1. The V and J ends lost 0 bases and 0 bases, in that order; junction bases with no gene match: 9. There are 18 residues in the CDR3. Germline lookup yields CDR1 SGHKS and CDR2 YYEKEE (reference sequence).